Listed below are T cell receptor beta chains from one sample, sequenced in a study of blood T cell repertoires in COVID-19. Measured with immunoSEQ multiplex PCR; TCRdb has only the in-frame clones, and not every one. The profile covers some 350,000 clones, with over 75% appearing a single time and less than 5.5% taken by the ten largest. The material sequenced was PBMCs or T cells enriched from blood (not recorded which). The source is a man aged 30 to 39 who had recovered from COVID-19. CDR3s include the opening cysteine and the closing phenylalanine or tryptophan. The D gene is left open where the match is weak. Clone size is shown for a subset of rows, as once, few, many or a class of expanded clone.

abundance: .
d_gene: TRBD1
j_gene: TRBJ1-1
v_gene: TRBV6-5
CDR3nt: TGTGCCAGCAGGTTCCAGGGGGCGAACACTGAAGCTTTCTTT
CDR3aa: CASRFQGANTEAFF

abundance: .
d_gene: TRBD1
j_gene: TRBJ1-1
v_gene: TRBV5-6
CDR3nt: TGTGCCAGCAGCGTCCGGGACAGGGCTCGGGACACTGAAGCTTTCTTT
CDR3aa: CASSVRDRARDTEAFF

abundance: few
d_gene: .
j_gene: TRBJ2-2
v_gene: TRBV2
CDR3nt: TGTGCCAGCAGTGAAGAGGGGTTCGGATACGCCGGGGAGCTGTTTTTT
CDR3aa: CASSEEGFGYAGELFF

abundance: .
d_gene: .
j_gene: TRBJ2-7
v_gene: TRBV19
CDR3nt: TGTGCCAGTCCCTCAGGGACATCGGGTTACGAGCAGTACTTC
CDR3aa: CASPSGTSGYEQYF

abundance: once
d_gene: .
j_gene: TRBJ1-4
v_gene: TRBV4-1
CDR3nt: TGCGCCAGCAGCCATTCCGGGGAGATTGAAAAACTGTTTTTT
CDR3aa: CASSHSGEIEKLFF

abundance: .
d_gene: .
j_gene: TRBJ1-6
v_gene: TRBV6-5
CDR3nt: TGTGCCAGCAGTTACCAGGGATCTCGATCACCCCTCCACTTT
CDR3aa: CASSYQGSRSPLHF

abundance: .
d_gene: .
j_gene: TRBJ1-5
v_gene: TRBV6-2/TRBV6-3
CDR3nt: TGTGCCAGCACCCCCTCTGGCAGGTCCAATCAGCCCCAGCATTTT
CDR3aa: CASTPSGRSNQPQHF

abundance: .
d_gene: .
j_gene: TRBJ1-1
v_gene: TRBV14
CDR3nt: TGTGCCAGCAGCAAACAGGGACCCGAAGCTTTCTTT
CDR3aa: CASSKQGPEAFF

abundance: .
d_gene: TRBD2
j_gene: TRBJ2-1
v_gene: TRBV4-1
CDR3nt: TGCGCCAGCAGCCAAGATAAGCGGGGGGAAATCAATGAGCAGTTCTTC
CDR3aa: CASSQDKRGEINEQFF

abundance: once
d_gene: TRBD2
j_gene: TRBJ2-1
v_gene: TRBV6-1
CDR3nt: TGTGCCAGCAGTGAAGTTTCGGGGGGTGAGCAGTTCTTC
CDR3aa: CASSEVSGGEQFF

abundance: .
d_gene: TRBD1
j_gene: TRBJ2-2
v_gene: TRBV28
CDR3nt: TGTGCCAGTCGTGGGGACAGGGTGTCCGGGGAGCTGTTTTTT
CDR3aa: CASRGDRVSGELFF

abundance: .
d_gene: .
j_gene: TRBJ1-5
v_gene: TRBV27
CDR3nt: TGTGCCAGCAGTTTAGTCATAGATAGCAATCAGCCCCAGCATTTT
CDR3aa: CASSLVIDSNQPQHF

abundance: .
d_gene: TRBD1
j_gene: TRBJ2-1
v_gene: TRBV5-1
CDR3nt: TGCGCCAGCAGCTTGGTGACAGGGGGCGGTATACTCAATGAGCAGTTCTTC
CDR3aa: CASSLVTGGGILNEQFF

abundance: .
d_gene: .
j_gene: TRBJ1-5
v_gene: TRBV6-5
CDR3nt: TGTGCCAGCAGTTACGAACGAGCGGTCAATCAGCCCCAGCATTTT
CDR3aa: CASSYERAVNQPQHF

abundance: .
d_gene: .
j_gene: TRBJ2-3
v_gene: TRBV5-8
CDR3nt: TGTGCCAGCAGCTTGATGACACCCGGAGATACGCAGTATTTT
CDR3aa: CASSLMTPGDTQYF

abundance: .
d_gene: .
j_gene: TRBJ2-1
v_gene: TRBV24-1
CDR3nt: TGTGCCACCAGTGGGACAGTTTTATACAATGAGCAGTTCTTC
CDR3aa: CATSGTVLYNEQFF

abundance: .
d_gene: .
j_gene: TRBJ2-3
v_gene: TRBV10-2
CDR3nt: TGCGCCAGCAGTGAACAAGTCACAGATACGCAGTATTTT
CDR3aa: CASSEQVTDTQYF

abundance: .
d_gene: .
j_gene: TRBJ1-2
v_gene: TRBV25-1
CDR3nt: TGTGCCAGCAGTGAATTTGGCGACCCGGAGAACTATGGCTACACCTTC
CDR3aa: CASSEFGDPENYGYTF

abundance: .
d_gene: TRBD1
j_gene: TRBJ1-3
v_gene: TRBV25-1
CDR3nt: TGTGCCAGCAGTGGACAGGGTGGTGGAAACACCATATATTTT
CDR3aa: CASSGQGGGNTIYF

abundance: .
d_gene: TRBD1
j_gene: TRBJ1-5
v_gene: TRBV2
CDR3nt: TGTGCCAGCAGCGGGACAGGGGGCGATCAGCCCCAGCATTTT
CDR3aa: CASSGTGGDQPQHF

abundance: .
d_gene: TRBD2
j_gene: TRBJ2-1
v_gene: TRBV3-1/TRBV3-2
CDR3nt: TGTGCCAGCAGTGGTGGTAAGTGGGGTAGCGGGACCTCCTCCTACAATGAGCAGTTCTTC
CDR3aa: CASSGGKWGSGTSSYNEQFF

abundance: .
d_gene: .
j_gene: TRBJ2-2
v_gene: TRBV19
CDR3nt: TGTGCCAGTAGTATAAAAGGGGCGAACACCGGGGAGCTGTTTTTT
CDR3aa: CASSIKGANTGELFF

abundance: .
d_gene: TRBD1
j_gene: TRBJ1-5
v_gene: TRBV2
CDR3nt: TGTGCCAGCAGCGGACAGGGCCTTCAGCCCCAGCATTTT
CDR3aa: CASSGQGLQPQHF

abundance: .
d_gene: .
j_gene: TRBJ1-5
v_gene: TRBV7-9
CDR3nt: TGTGCCAGCAGCTCCCTTAGCGTTAGCAATCAGCCCCAGCATTTT
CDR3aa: CASSSLSVSNQPQHF

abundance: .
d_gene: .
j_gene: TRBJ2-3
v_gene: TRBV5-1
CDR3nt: TGCGCCAGCAGCTTGGACGGTGGGGCGGATACGCAGTATTTT
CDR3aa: CASSLDGGADTQYF

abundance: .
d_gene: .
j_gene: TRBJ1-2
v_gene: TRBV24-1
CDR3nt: TGTGCCACCAGTGACGCTCAGGGGTTTAACTATGGCTACACCTTC
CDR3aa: CATSDAQGFNYGYTF

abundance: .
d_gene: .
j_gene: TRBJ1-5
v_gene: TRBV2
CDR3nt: TGTGCCAGCAGTGAGTGGGAGGGTTATAGCAATCAGCCCCAGCATTTT
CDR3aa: CASSEWEGYSNQPQHF

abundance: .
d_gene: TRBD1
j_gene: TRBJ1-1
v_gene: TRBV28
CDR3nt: TGTGCCAGCAGTTTGACAGGGCTAAGCACTGAAGCTTTCTTT
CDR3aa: CASSLTGLSTEAFF

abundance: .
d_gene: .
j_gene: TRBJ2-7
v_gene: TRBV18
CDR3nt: TGTGCCAGCTCACCAATGTACTTAACCTACGAGCAGTACTTC
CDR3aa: CASSPMYLTYEQYF

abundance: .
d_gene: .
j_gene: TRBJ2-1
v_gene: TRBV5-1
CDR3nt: TGCGCCAGCAGCTTGGATTGGCGGAACAATGAGCAGTTCTTC
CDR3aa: CASSLDWRNNEQFF

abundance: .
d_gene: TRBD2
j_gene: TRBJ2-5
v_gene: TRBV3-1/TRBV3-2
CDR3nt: TGTGCCAGCAGCCAAGATCAGGGACTAGCGGGGGTCGTGGAGACCCAGTACTTC
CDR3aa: CASSQDQGLAGVVETQYF

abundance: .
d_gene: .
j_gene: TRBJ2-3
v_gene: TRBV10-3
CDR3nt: TGTGCCATCAGTGATCGGGGTCCCACAGATACGCAGTATTTT
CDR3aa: CAISDRGPTDTQYF

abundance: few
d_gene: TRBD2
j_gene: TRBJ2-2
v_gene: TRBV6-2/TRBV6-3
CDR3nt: TGTGCCAGCAGTTACCCGGGACTAGAATCCGGGGAGCTGTTTTTT
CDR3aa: CASSYPGLESGELFF

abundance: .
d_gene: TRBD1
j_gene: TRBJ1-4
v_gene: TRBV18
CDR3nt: TGTGCCAGCTCACCGAGGGGGCGAGAAGAAAAACTGTTTTTT
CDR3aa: CASSPRGREEKLFF

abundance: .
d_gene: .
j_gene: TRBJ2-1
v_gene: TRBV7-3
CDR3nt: TGTGCCAGCAGCCAGACCGCGGCGGGGAGAGACAATGAGCAGTTCTTC
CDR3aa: CASSQTAAGRDNEQFF

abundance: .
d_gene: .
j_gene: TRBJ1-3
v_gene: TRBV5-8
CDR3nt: TGTGCCAGCAGCTTTGAAGGACATAACTCTGGAAACACCATATATTTT
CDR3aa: CASSFEGHNSGNTIYF

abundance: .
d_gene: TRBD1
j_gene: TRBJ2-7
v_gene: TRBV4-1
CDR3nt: TGCGCCAGCAGCCAAGATCCCAGGGGGCTAAACGAGCAGTACTTC
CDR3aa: CASSQDPRGLNEQYF

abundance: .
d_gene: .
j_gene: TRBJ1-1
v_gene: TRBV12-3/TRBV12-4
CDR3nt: TGTGCCAGCAGCCCGGTGAACACTGAAGCTTTCTTT
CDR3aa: CASSPVNTEAFF

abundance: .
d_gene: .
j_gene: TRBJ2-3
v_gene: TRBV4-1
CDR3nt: TGCGCCAGCAGCCAAGTGGCTGGAGGCACAGATACGCAGTATTTT
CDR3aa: CASSQVAGGTDTQYF

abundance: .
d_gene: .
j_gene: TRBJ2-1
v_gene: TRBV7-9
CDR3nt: TGTGCCAGCAGCTTCGGCCAGGGGAATTATGGTGAGCAGTTCTTC
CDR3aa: CASSFGQGNYGEQFF